This paragraph reports one T cell receptor (beta chain). The data derive from a study of blood T cell repertoires in COVID-19. Study context: The United States, Italy and Spain supplied acute and convalescent COVID-19 samples. PBMCs, B-cell-depleted T cells, or T cells provided the cDNA or gDNA that made up the material.

The V and J ends lost 0 bases and 1 base respectively, with 15 bases between them. CDR3 length: 17 residues. Germline V gene sequence: CDR1 MGHRA, CDR2 YSYEKL. Per the authors' pipeline: Cell counts per sample came from amplifying reference gene primers. TCRdb's copy holds only in-frame clones and misses some; the assay was immunoSEQ multiplex PCR. V and J calls and clone size are those listed in that table; D and trimming were worked out from the DNA. The table shows around 27,000 clones, with roughly four fifths occurring only once. The chain couples TRBV4-1 to TRBJ1-1; TRBD1 might be the D (6 bases). The sequence came from a human donor in a cohort sampled during active COVID-19. Sequences were obtained from peripheral blood. CDR3 sequence: CASSQEMGTGRNTEAFF. The CDR3 DNA reads TGCGCCAGCAGCCAAGAAATGGGTACAGGGAGGAACACTGAAGCTTTCTTT.